The 11 T cell receptor beta chains listed next were all sequenced from one sample in a study of cytomegalovirus exposure and HLA in healthy donors. Using immunoSEQ multiplex PCR, the repertoire was profiled, and TCRdb retains in-frame clones only, with some absent. The sample yields roughly 150,000 clones, approximately 81% seen once. The specimen was PBMCs. All receptors derive from a man aged 25 to 40 in good health and CMV-seropositive.

This chain joins TRBV28 and TRBJ1-2; D is unclear. The CDR3 runs 11 residues. V lost 6 bases to trimming and J lost 8 bases, with 10 bases between them. Looked up from germline, CDR1 is MDHEN and CDR2 is SYDVKM. The CDR3 DNA is TGTGCCAGCAGAACCGGGTTGGGCTACACCTTC. It is translated as CASRTGLGYTF.

The chain recombines TRBV7-2 with TRBJ1-2; D call uncertain. Trimming pared 1 base from V and 5 bases from J, leaving 8 bases between. The germline V gene has CDR1 SGHTA and CDR2 FQGNSA. This CDR3 contains 13 residues. CDR3 DNA: TGTGCCAGCAGCTTAGGCGGAAGTTATGGCTACACCTTC. It codes for CASSLGGSYGYTF.

The rearrangement uses TRBV7-2 and TRBJ1-5, with D perhaps matching TRBD1 (5 bases). This CDR3 has 15 amino acids. V was clipped by 5 bases and J by 6 bases, with 17 bases between them. The germline V gene encodes CDR1 SGHTA and CDR2 FQGNSA. The CDR3 region has the DNA TGTGCCAGCAGCGTTACTTCAGGGTCCGGTCAGCCCCAGCATTTT. Translating it yields CASSVTSGSGQPQHF.

The chain is built from TRBV7-9 and TRBJ2-7, with D maybe TRBD1 (5 bases). Trimming cost V 1 base and J 6 bases, with 13 bases left between them. Germline CDR1 reads SEHNR; CDR2 reads FQNEAQ (reference sequence). The CDR3 loop spans 14 amino acids. The CDR3 spells CASSLGVRVSEQYF. CDR3 nucleotides: TGTGCCAGCAGCTTAGGAGTCAGGGTGTCCGAGCAGTACTTC. The complete variable domain, with remaining parts taken from reference TRBV7-9 and TRBJ2-7, reads DTGVSQNPRHKITKRGQNVTFRCDPISEHNRLYWYRQTLGQGPEFLTYFQNEAQLEKSRLLSDRFSAERPKGSFSTLEIQRTEQGDSAMYLCASSLGVRVSEQYFGPGTRLTVT.

This clone was counted only a few times. The chain has TRBV13 and TRBJ2-5; 9 nucleotides agree with TRBD2. CDR1 and CDR2 (germline): PRHDT, FYEKMQ (reference sequence). This CDR3 region has 16 residues. J was trimmed by 3 bases and V by 5 bases; bases with no gene match: 10. CDR3 DNA: TGTGCCAGCAGCCGCTGGGTGGCGGGAGGGGAAGAGACCCAGTACTTC. Residues: CASSRWVAGGEETQYF.

The rearrangement joins TRBV29-1 to TRBJ2-5; 10 bases fit TRBD2. Near its end, the DNA agrees better with TRBJ2-7, so the J call may be wrong. Germline V gene sequence: CDR1 SQVTM, CDR2 ANQGSEA. This CDR3 region has 14 residues. CDR3 in amino acids: CSVDRASGSYEQYF. For the CDR3, the DNA is TGCAGCGTTGACAGGGCTAGCGGGAGTTACGAGCAGTACTTC.

The rearrangement joins TRBV5-1 to TRBJ2-1; D possibly corresponds to TRBD2 (6 bases). Trimming shortened V by 2 bases and J by 5 bases, and 14 bases separated the two germline ends. Germline assignment: CDR1 SGHRS and CDR2 YFSETQ. The CDR3 spans 15 residues. DNA of the CDR3: TGCGCCAGCAGCTTAGGGACTTCTTCGGACAATGAGCAGTTCTTC. This codes for CASSLGTSSDNEQFF.

J is TRBJ2-5 and V is TRBV9; D is ambiguous. Germline V lookup: CDR1 SGDLS, CDR2 YYNGEE. The length of the CDR3 is 14 residues. The V and J ends lost 3 bases and 4 bases respectively, with 13 bases between them. CDR3 protein: CASSGMTDGETQYF. DNA of the CDR3: TGTGCCAGCAGCGGCATGACTGATGGAGAGACCCAGTACTTC.

The rearrangement joins TRBV6-5 to TRBJ1-1; D unresolved. V was shortened by 7 bases and J by 4 bases, with 13 bases between the two germline ends. The V gene's germline CDR1 is MNHEY and CDR2 SVGAGI. This CDR3 comprises 13 residues. CDR3 loop: CASTLGEGTEAFF. As DNA, the CDR3 is TGTGCCAGCACCCTCGGTGAGGGCACTGAAGCTTTCTTT.

The V gene is TRBV19, the J gene TRBJ2-2; D unresolved. Trimming shortened V by 1 base and J by 3 bases, and 9 bases separated the two germline ends. The CDR3 loop spans 15 amino acids. CDR1 LNHDA and CDR2 SQIVND come from the germline V gene (reference sequence). The CDR3 here is CASSIVPRDTGELFF. The CDR3 DNA reads as TGTGCCAGTAGTATAGTTCCCCGGGACACCGGGGAGCTGTTTTTT.

The chain has TRBV25-1 and TRBJ2-3, with TRBD1 as a possible D gene (8 bases). V dropped 4 bases and J dropped 4 bases, with 18 bases sitting between them. Germline CDR1 reads MGHDK; CDR2 reads SYGVNS. This CDR3 spans 16 amino acids. The CDR3 DNA reads TGTGCCAGCAGTGCAGGGGGGGACAGGAGTGCAGATACGCAGTATTTT. It codes for CASSAGGDRSADTQYF.